A selection of T cell receptor beta chains follows, all from one sample in a study of blood T cell repertoires in COVID-19. Sequencing used immunoSEQ multiplex PCR; TCRdb keeps in-frame clones, though not all of them. The table shows roughly 63,000 clones, with approximately 80% occurring only once. Sequencing was carried out using peripheral blood. The receptors here all came from an elderly man with acute or convalescent COVID-19. CDR3s include the opening cysteine and the closing phenylalanine or tryptophan. The order of the fields is D gene, clone size, J gene, V gene, CDR3 DNA, CDR3 protein. The D gene is left open where the match is weak. Part of the rows lack a size; the others show once, few, many or a class for expanded clones.

d_gene: -; abundance: -; j_gene: TRBJ2-3; v_gene: TRBV6-5; CDR3nt: TGTGCCAGCAGTTACGCAGGCGATACGCAGTATTTT; CDR3aa: CASSYAGDTQYF
d_gene: TRBD1; abundance: -; j_gene: TRBJ2-1; v_gene: TRBV5-4; CDR3nt: TGTGCCAGCAGCTTACAGGGGGCAGGAAATGAGCAGTTCTTC; CDR3aa: CASSLQGAGNEQFF
d_gene: TRBD2; abundance: -; j_gene: TRBJ2-3; v_gene: TRBV2; CDR3nt: TGTGCCAGCAGCTTTAGCGGGAGAGGGGATACGCAGTATTTT; CDR3aa: CASSFSGRGDTQYF
d_gene: -; abundance: -; j_gene: TRBJ1-3; v_gene: TRBV30; CDR3nt: TGTGCCCAATCCTCGGGGTCGGCTGGAAACACCATATATTTT; CDR3aa: CAQSSGSAGNTIYF
d_gene: TRBD1; abundance: -; j_gene: TRBJ1-2; v_gene: TRBV10-3; CDR3nt: TGTGCCATCAGTGAAAAGACAGGGACCAACTATGGCTACACCTTC; CDR3aa: CAISEKTGTNYGYTF
d_gene: -; abundance: -; j_gene: TRBJ2-7; v_gene: TRBV12-3/TRBV12-4; CDR3nt: TGTGCCAGCAGTGTAACAGGGTACGAGCAGTACTTC; CDR3aa: CASSVTGYEQYF
d_gene: -; abundance: -; j_gene: TRBJ1-1; v_gene: TRBV6-5; CDR3nt: TGTGCCAGCAGTTGGTTACAGAGGGCTGAAGCTTTCTTT; CDR3aa: CASSWLQRAEAFF
d_gene: TRBD2; abundance: once; j_gene: TRBJ2-1; v_gene: TRBV20-1; CDR3nt: TGCAGTGCTAGTGGCGGGGGGGTGTTGAGTGAGCAGTTCTTC; CDR3aa: CSASGGGVLSEQFF
d_gene: -; abundance: -; j_gene: TRBJ1-1; v_gene: TRBV19; CDR3nt: TGTGCCAGTAGTCGGGGGACGGCAGACCTGAACACTGAAGCTTTCTTT; CDR3aa: CASSRGTADLNTEAFF
d_gene: -; abundance: -; j_gene: TRBJ2-7; v_gene: TRBV3-1/TRBV3-2; CDR3nt: TGTGCCAGCAGCCTCTTCGGAGGCCCCTACGAGCAGTACTTC; CDR3aa: CASSLFGGPYEQYF
d_gene: TRBD1; abundance: -; j_gene: TRBJ1-2; v_gene: TRBV6-1; CDR3nt: TGTGCCAGCAGTGAGAAGTGGACAGGGGGCTATGGCTACACCTTC; CDR3aa: CASSEKWTGGYGYTF
d_gene: TRBD1; abundance: many; j_gene: TRBJ1-5; v_gene: TRBV5-4; CDR3nt: TGTGCCAGCAGCTTAGGGACAGGTGATAATCAGCCCCAGCATTTT; CDR3aa: CASSLGTGDNQPQHF
d_gene: -; abundance: -; j_gene: TRBJ2-1; v_gene: TRBV7-3; CDR3nt: TGTGCCAGCAGCTTGCGTGGGAGCTCCTACAATGAGCAGTTCTTC; CDR3aa: CASSLRGSSYNEQFF
d_gene: -; abundance: -; j_gene: TRBJ1-5; v_gene: TRBV27; CDR3nt: TGTGCCAGCAGTCCCCGGGGGGGAGATAGCAATCAGCCCCAGCATTTT; CDR3aa: CASSPRGGDSNQPQHF
d_gene: -; abundance: -; j_gene: TRBJ1-5; v_gene: TRBV6-1; CDR3nt: TGTGCCAGCAGTGAACCCGGGATTGGGTCTCAGCCCCAGCATTTT; CDR3aa: CASSEPGIGSQPQHF
d_gene: -; abundance: -; j_gene: TRBJ1-4; v_gene: TRBV19; CDR3nt: TGTGCCAGTAATACGACAGGTTGCGTAGATGAAAAACTGTTTTTT; CDR3aa: CASNTTGCVDEKLFF
d_gene: TRBD1; abundance: -; j_gene: TRBJ2-2; v_gene: TRBV5-6; CDR3nt: TGTGCCAGCAGCCTCGGGACAGGGTACACCGGGGAGCTGTTTTTT; CDR3aa: CASSLGTGYTGELFF
d_gene: -; abundance: -; j_gene: TRBJ2-1; v_gene: TRBV30; CDR3nt: TGTGCCTGGACCACCGAACCGGGGGGCCTGGTCTTC; CDR3aa: CAWTTEPGGLVF
d_gene: -; abundance: few; j_gene: TRBJ1-1; v_gene: TRBV29-1; CDR3nt: TGCAGCGTCGAAGGAGGACAGACGAACACTGAAGCTTTCTTT; CDR3aa: CSVEGGQTNTEAFF
d_gene: -; abundance: -; j_gene: TRBJ1-2; v_gene: TRBV25-1; CDR3nt: TGTGCCAGCAGTGAAAGCGGTTCTAACTATGGCTACACCTTC; CDR3aa: CASSESGSNYGYTF
d_gene: -; abundance: -; j_gene: TRBJ2-3; v_gene: TRBV5-4; CDR3nt: TGTGCCAGCAGCTCCAGAGATACGCAGTATTTT; CDR3aa: CASSSRDTQYF
d_gene: TRBD2; abundance: -; j_gene: TRBJ2-1; v_gene: TRBV5-1; CDR3nt: TGCGCCAGCAGCCTGGGTTTGGTAGCGGGCAATGAGCAGTTCTTC; CDR3aa: CASSLGLVAGNEQFF
d_gene: -; abundance: -; j_gene: TRBJ2-2; v_gene: TRBV7-2; CDR3nt: TGTGCCAGCAGCTCTCCCACAGGACAGAACACCGGGGAGCTGTTTTTT; CDR3aa: CASSSPTGQNTGELFF
d_gene: -; abundance: -; j_gene: TRBJ1-6; v_gene: TRBV14; CDR3nt: TGTGCCAGCAGCCAAGTTAGGGGTTCCTATAATTCACCCCTCCACTTT; CDR3aa: CASSQVRGSYNSPLHF
d_gene: TRBD1; abundance: -; j_gene: TRBJ1-6; v_gene: TRBV6-5; CDR3nt: TGTGCCAGCAGCCAACACAGGGGCGATAATTCACCCCTCCACTTT; CDR3aa: CASSQHRGDNSPLHF
d_gene: TRBD1; abundance: -; j_gene: TRBJ2-5; v_gene: TRBV18; CDR3nt: TGTGCCAGCTCACGTGACAGGGGGGAGACCCAGTACTTC; CDR3aa: CASSRDRGETQYF
d_gene: -; abundance: -; j_gene: TRBJ1-1; v_gene: TRBV7-9; CDR3nt: TGTGCCAGCAGCTTCGGGCAGGGGCCCCGAGCTTTCTTT; CDR3aa: CASSFGQGPRAFF
d_gene: -; abundance: -; j_gene: TRBJ1-2; v_gene: TRBV19; CDR3nt: TGTGCCAGTAGTAAGGGGGGGACTAACTATGGCTACACCTTC; CDR3aa: CASSKGGTNYGYTF